The 14 T cell receptor beta chains listed next were all sequenced from one sample in a study of shared clonotypes between healthy human individuals. Method: immunoSEQ multiplex PCR; TCRdb's copy keeps in-frame clones and lacks some. The sample gives about 1 million clones, 70% to 80% of which show up once; 1.5% is in the top ten. Sequencing input: memory CD4+ T cells sorted from blood. The subset: CD45RA-negative fraction. These receptors came from a man aged 18 to 30 in good health.

The chain uses TRBV6-5 and TRBJ1-1, with D hard to call. The CDR3 totals 13 residues. Trimming left V 6 bases short and J 1 base short, with 9 bases between. From germline, CDR1 is MNHEY and CDR2 SVGAGI. CDR3: CASRNDGNTEAFF. CDR3 bases: TGTGCCAGCAGAAACGACGGGAACACTGAAGCTTTCTTT.

V and J are TRBV27 and TRBJ2-2, with D unclear. The CDR3 is made up of 12 amino acids. Per germline, CDR1 MNHEY and CDR2 SMNVEV (reference sequence). The ends were cut back, 4 bases at V and 3 bases at J, with 3 bases in the middle. The DNA for the CDR3 is TGTGCCAGCAGTTGGCACACCGGGGAGCTGTTTTTT. Translating gives CASSWHTGELFF.

The V gene is TRBV7-9, the J gene TRBJ2-3, with TRBD2 matching over 11 bases. CDR3 length: 16 residues. Germline CDR1 is SEHNR and CDR2 is FQNEAQ (reference sequence). Trimming at V came to 5 bases and at J to 4 bases, leaving 8 bases not matched to a gene. For the CDR3, the DNA is TGTGCCAGCAGCACTTACCTAGCGGGGGGATCAGATACGCAGTATTTT. Translated: CASSTYLAGGSDTQYF.

This clone was seen only once. V usage is TRBV7-2 and J usage is TRBJ1-3; 7 bases fit TRBD1. The CDR3 is 15 residues long. V gave up 5 bases and J gave up 5 bases; unmatched junction bases: 9. The germline CDR1 and CDR2 sequences are SGHTA and FQGNSA. The CDR3 bases are TGTGCCAGCAGCCGACAACAGGGGTCTCGAAACACCATATATTTT. Its protein is CASSRQQGSRNTIYF.

This clone was seen just once. This sequence joins TRBV27 and TRBJ1-5; TRBD1 is a possible D gene (6 bases). From germline, CDR1 is MNHEY and CDR2 SMNVEV (reference sequence). The CDR3 spans 20 residues. Trimming took off 1 base at V and 0 bases at J, with 22 bases between the two ends. The CDR3 sequence: CASSLFAVDRTLFSNQPQHF. DNA for the CDR3: TGTGCCAGCAGTTTATTTGCGGTGGACAGAACTCTTTTTAGCAATCAGCCCCAGCATTTT.

This clone was found a few times. The chain recombines TRBV5-4 with TRBJ1-1; a possible D gene is TRBD1 (5 bases). CDR3 length: 14 amino acids. CDR1 and CDR2 (germline): SGHNT, YYREEE (reference sequence). The ends were cut back, 2 bases at V and 4 bases at J, with 12 bases in the middle. The CDR3 bases are TGTGCCAGCAGCTTAAGAGGGGTAGCCACTGAAGCTTTCTTT. It yields the protein CASSLRGVATEAFF.

The chain carries TRBV11-2 and TRBJ1-1; D is undetermined. Deletions cut 4 bases from V and 1 base from J, with 7 bases between. The CDR3 runs to 13 residues. From germline, CDR1 is SGHAT and CDR2 FQNNGV. The CDR3, as DNA: TGTGCCAGCAGCTCTTCTCCGAACACTGAAGCTTTCTTT. Translated, it gives CASSSSPNTEAFF.

This clone was counted only a few times. This chain joins TRBV15 and TRBJ1-4; D uncertain. Trimming left V 4 bases short and J 5 bases short, with 8 bases between. CDR3 length: 13 residues. Germline values: CDR1 LNHNV, CDR2 YYDKDF (reference sequence). Here the CDR3 reads CATSKGGNEKLFF. The CDR3 nucleotides read TGTGCCACCAGCAAAGGTGGAAATGAAAAACTGTTTTTT. The full variable domain, its missing parts supplied by reference TRBV15 and TRBJ1-4, is DAMVIQNPRYQVTQFGKPVTLSCSQTLNHNVMYWYQQKSSQAPKLLFHYYDKDFNNEADTPDNFQSRRPNTSFCFLDIRSPGLGDTAMYLCATSKGGNEKLFFGSGTQLSVL.

At least ten counts were recorded for this clone. V and J are TRBV7-3 and TRBJ2-7; perhaps D is TRBD1 or TRBD2 (5 bases each). From germline, CDR1 is SGHTA and CDR2 FQGTGA. This CDR3 has 15 amino acids. The V gene lost 0 bases and the J gene lost 6 bases, with 15 bases spanning the gap. The CDR3 sequence: CASSLTTAALGEQYF. The CDR3, as DNA: TGTGCCAGCAGCTTAACGACAGCGGCTTTGGGCGAGCAGTACTTC.

The CDR3 nucleotides are TGTGCCAGCAGCCCAATCTCCGGGACAGGGGAAGAGACCCAGTACTTC. Translation gives CASSPISGTGEETQYF. V and J are TRBV5-4 and TRBJ2-5, with 10 bases lining up with TRBD1. Germline CDR1 reads SGHNT; CDR2 reads YYREEE (reference sequence). The CDR3 covers 16 residues. With 4 bases clipped from V and 3 bases from J, the junction kept 9 bases outside the gene matches.

This clone was seen a single time. This sequence joins TRBV7-9 and TRBJ1-6, with D possibly TRBD1 on 5 matching bases. Trimming removed 2 bases from V and 14 bases from J, with 19 bases in between. The CDR3 loop spans 15 amino acids. CDR1 is SEHNR and CDR2 is FQNEAQ in the germline V gene (reference sequence). As DNA, the CDR3 is TGTGCCAGCAGCTTACATGGGGCATCTGGATCGACCCTCCACTTT. This encodes CASSLHGASGSTLHF. Full variable domain (missing parts from reference TRBV7-9 and TRBJ1-6): DTGVSQNPRHKITKRGQNVTFRCDPISEHNRLYWYRQTLGQGPEFLTYFQNEAQLEKSRLLSDRFSAERPKGSFSTLEIQRTEQGDSAMYLCASSLHGASGSTLHFGNGTRLTVT.

The chain couples TRBV29-1 to TRBJ1-2, with D tentatively TRBD1 (6 bases). The V gene lost 7 bases and the J gene lost 7 bases, with 16 bases spanning the gap. From germline, CDR1 is SQVTM and CDR2 ANQGSEA. The CDR3 length is 12 residues. The CDR3 DNA reads TGCAGCGCCCGATGGACAGATGGTGGCTACACCTTC. It yields the protein CSARWTDGGYTF.

V and J are TRBV15 and TRBJ1-5; tentative D call: TRBD1 (5 bases). The V gene's germline CDR1 is LNHNV and CDR2 YYDKDF (reference sequence). V was pared by 1 base and J by 5 bases, with 15 bases between. The CDR3 extends over 16 amino acids. The DNA for the CDR3 is TGTGCCACCAGCAGAGTTGACTCATGGGGCGATCAGCCCCAGCATTTT. It specifies CATSRVDSWGDQPQHF.

This chain joins TRBV5-1 and TRBJ2-5; no firm D call. The CDR3 loop spans 16 amino acids. CDR1 is SGHRS and CDR2 is YFSETQ in the germline V gene. Trimming pared 1 base from V and 5 bases from J, leaving 18 bases between. CDR3 sequence: CASSLSGSSPAETQYF. DNA of the CDR3: TGCGCCAGCAGCTTGTCGGGCAGCTCTCCGGCGGAGACCCAGTACTTC. The whole variable domain, remainder taken from reference TRBV5-1 and TRBJ2-5, is KAGVTQTPRYLIKTRGQQVTLSCSPISGHRSVSWYQQTPGQGLQFLFEYFSETQRNKGNFPGRFSGRQFSNSRSEMNVSTLELGDSALYLCASSLSGSSPAETQYFGPGTRLLVL.